These 14 T cell receptor beta chains share one sample of origin, sequenced in a study of T cell responses to AZD1222 COVID-19 vaccine. Sequencing was performed with immunoSEQ multiplex PCR; in TCRdb, only in-frame clones are kept and a portion is missing. The table records some 90,000 clones, 65% to 90% of them present only once. The source was peripheral blood, collected on day 0 of AZD1222 vaccination. Receptors were obtained from an adult in good health.

This chain links TRBV11-2 with TRBJ2-5; D call uncertain. CDR3 size: 13 residues. V gave up 8 bases and J gave up 0 bases, with 10 bases separating them. Germline V CDR1 and CDR2: SGHAT, FQNNGV. The DNA of the CDR3 is TGTGCCAGCGGGGTAGGCCACCAAGAGACCCAGTACTTC. Its translation is CASGVGHQETQYF.

The chain carries TRBV5-4 and TRBJ2-7; TRBD2 aligns across 11 bases. The V and J ends lost 9 bases and 3 bases, in that order; junction bases with no gene match: 11. The CDR3 contains 15 residues. Germline loops: CDR1 SGHNT, CDR2 YYREEE (reference sequence). The CDR3 DNA reads as TGTGCCACCAGTCGGCCGGGACTAGCGGACTACGAGCAGTACTTC. Translated: CATSRPGLADYEQYF.

This sequence joins TRBV30 and TRBJ2-2; D remains unclear. Germline values: CDR1 GTSNPN, CDR2 SVGIG (reference sequence). The CDR3 sequence is 14 residues long. V shed 3 bases and J shed 5 bases, with 13 bases lying between them. The CDR3 coding sequence is TGTGCCTGGAGCCAGATAGGTCGAACCGGGGAGCTGTTTTTT. Its protein is CAWSQIGRTGELFF. The full variable domain, completed using reference TRBV30 and TRBJ2-2, is SQTIHQWPATLVQPVGSPLSLECTVEGTSNPNLYWYRQAAGRGLQLLFYSVGIGQISSEVPQNLSASRPQDRQFILSSKKLLLSDSGFYLCAWSQIGRTGELFFGEGSRLTVL.

The chain employs TRBV18 and TRBJ1-2; possibly TRBD1 for D (5 bases). CDR3 size: 13 residues. Germline V CDR1 and CDR2: KGHSH, LQKENI. The V gene lost 3 bases and the J gene lost 6 bases, with 11 bases spanning the gap. This CDR3 reads CASSPGREDGYTF. The CDR3 DNA follows: TGTGCCAGCTCACCGGGCAGGGAAGATGGCTACACCTTC.

The chain links TRBV3-1 (or the pseudogene TRBV3-2) to TRBJ2-7, with TRBD1 matching over 12 bases. V dropped 4 bases and J dropped 4; count of bases not matched to a gene: 14. Germline V gene data show CDR1 as LGHDT and CDR2 as YNNKEL (reference sequence). This CDR3 has 18 residues. CDR3 DNA sequence: TGTGCCAGCAGCCGGGGACAGGGGGCTAGCGGGAGTAAATACGAGCAGTACTTC. Translating gives CASSRGQGASGSKYEQYF.

The chain couples TRBV6-2 or TRBV6-3 to TRBJ2-1, with TRBD2 matching 7 bases. Trimming cost V 5 bases and J 8 bases; bases outside gene matches: 12. Germline values: CDR1 MNHEY, CDR2 SVGEGT. The CDR3 is made up of 15 amino acids. The CDR3 region is CASSDFGGSNHEQFF. The CDR3 region has the DNA TGTGCCAGCAGTGACTTTGGCGGGAGTAACCATGAGCAGTTCTTC.

This chain connects TRBV19 to TRBJ2-7, with D perhaps being TRBD1 or TRBD2 (6 bases each). Germline assignment: CDR1 LNHDA and CDR2 SQIVND (reference sequence). CDR3 length equals 16 residues. V was cut by 4 bases and J by 2 bases, with 18 bases left in between. Here the CDR3 reads CASSTVGGFNTYEQYF. The CDR3, as DNA: TGTGCCAGTAGTACTGTGGGGGGCTTTAACACCTACGAGCAGTACTTC.

V usage is TRBV28 and J usage is TRBJ1-2; no firm D call. The CDR3 is 16 residues long. V was shortened by 4 bases and J by 2 bases, with 17 bases between the two germline ends. CDR1 and CDR2 (germline): MDHEN, SYDVKM. Here the CDR3 DNA reads TGTGCCAGCAGTTCACTACACGACATATCCAACTATGGCTACACCTTC. Encoded protein: CASSSLHDISNYGYTF.

This chain joins TRBV28 and TRBJ1-3; D not resolved. V lost 7 bases to trimming and J lost 7 bases, with 17 bases between them. CDR1 is MDHEN, CDR2 SYDVKM, per germline. This CDR3 is built from 14 residues. This chain's CDR3 is CASIEGLLGNTIYF. The CDR3 DNA is TGTGCCAGCATAGAGGGCCTCCTGGGGAACACCATATATTTT. Looking up the rest from reference TRBV28 and TRBJ1-3 gives the full variable domain: DVKVTQSSRYLVKRTGEKVFLECVQDMDHENMFWYRQDPGLGLRLIYFSYDVKMKEKGDIPEGYSVSREKKERFSLILESASTNQTSMYLCASIEGLLGNTIYFGEGSWLTVV.

This chain's CDR3 is CASSLDGAGGPETQYF. The DNA for the CDR3 is TGTGCCAGCAGCTTAGACGGAGCGGGAGGGCCAGAGACCCAGTACTTC. The chain links TRBV11-3 to TRBJ2-5, with 10 bases fitting TRBD2. The CDR3 covers 16 residues. CDR1 and CDR2 (germline): SGHNT, YENEEA. V was pared by 0 bases and J by 4 bases, with 5 bases of the junction left unmatched.

V is TRBV5-5 and J is TRBJ2-7; no clear D. In germline, CDR1 is SGHKS, CDR2 YYEKEE (reference sequence). Trimming took 0 bases from V and 6 from J, leaving 10 bases between them. The CDR3 consists of 13 residues. The CDR3 loop is CASSLDLDAEQYF. The DNA for the CDR3 is TGTGCCAGCAGCTTGGATCTAGATGCCGAGCAGTACTTC.

The V gene is TRBV10-3, the J gene TRBJ2-3; D ambiguous. The CDR3 extends over 14 amino acids. V was trimmed by 0 bases and J by 4 bases, leaving 8 bases between them. The germline V gene encodes CDR1 ENHRY and CDR2 SYGVKD. The CDR3 sequence: CAISESKESDTQYF. The CDR3 nucleotides are TGTGCCATCAGTGAGTCAAAAGAGTCAGATACGCAGTATTTT.

V gene TRBV9 combines with J gene TRBJ2-1; D unclear. The germline V gene has CDR1 SGDLS and CDR2 YYNGEE. The V and J ends lost 4 bases and 3 bases respectively, with 17 bases between them. The CDR3 extends over 16 amino acids. In DNA, the CDR3 is TGTGCCAGCAGCCCCATCACACACGGGTTCTACAATGAGCAGTTCTTC. This sequence encodes CASSPITHGFYNEQFF.

The rearrangement links TRBV5-1 to TRBJ2-7, with D unresolved. Germline V gene sequence: CDR1 SGHRS, CDR2 YFSETQ. The CDR3 totals 11 residues. V lost 1 base and J lost 6, with 5 bases in between. The CDR3 here is CASSLYSEQYF. In nucleotides, the CDR3 is TGCGCCAGCAGCTTGTACAGCGAGCAGTACTTC.